This T cell receptor (beta chain) came from a study of blood T cell repertoires in COVID-19. Study summary: COVID-19 samples from acute and convalescent phases originated in the United States, Italy and Spain. T cells, B-cell-depleted T cells, or PBMCs supplied cDNA or gDNA.

Germline V gene data show CDR1 as SEHNR and CDR2 as FQNEAQ (reference sequence). There are 13 residues in the CDR3. V gave up 7 bases and J gave up 1 base, with 10 bases separating them. Original analysis: Reference gene primer amplification yielded estimated nucleated cell counts. TCRdb keeps only in-frame clones here, not all; method: immunoSEQ multiplex PCR. That table gives V, J and clone size, and the DNA gave D and trimming. The profile covers just under 150,000 clones, with 87% appearing a single time and over 8.5% taken by the ten largest. The sequenced sample consisted of peripheral blood. This clonotype was sampled from a woman aged 45-65 years with active or convalescent COVID-19. This chain uses TRBV7-9 with TRBJ1-1; a weak D match, TRBD1 (6 bases). The CDR3 nucleotides read TGTGCCAGCACCATGACAGGGAACACTGAAGCTTTCTTT. Translation: CASTMTGNTEAFF.